This T cell receptor beta chain was profiled in a study of OX40 agonist ivuxolimab in advanced cancers. Regarding the research as a whole: Ivuxolimab was a fully human IgG2 agonistic monoclonal antibody targeting the costimulatory receptor OX40 (CD134). Intravenous ivuxolimab was administered to patients every 2 weeks at six dose levels: 0.01, 0.1, 0.3, 1.5, 3 and 10 mg/kg. A male proportion of around 83% and a mean age of about 60 years, ranging from roughly 23 to 85, were recorded for the dose-escalation cohort. Three dose-escalation patients achieved partial responses, one with hepatocellular carcinoma and two with cutaneous melanoma. Prior anti-PD-1, anti-PD-L1 or anti-CTLA-4 therapy was permitted, and checkpoint inhibitors had been received by about 44% of dose-escalation patients. Of the 50 to 55 dose-escalation patients, hepatocellular carcinoma was present in about 19, melanoma in some 15, renal cell carcinoma in 9 and head and neck cancer in 9. The paper covers the monotherapy dose-escalation part of the phase I ivuxolimab trial, which included N ≈ 50 patients. Peripheral TCRbeta sequencing aimed to test whether ivuxolimab altered TCR sequence diversity and caused clonal T-cell expansion. The study at large found these results: At doses of 0.1 to 3.0 mg/kg, clonal expansion of both CD4+ and CD8+ T cells in blood was seen between baseline and week 6. In partial responders in the 0.1-3.0 mg/kg groups, normalized peripheral clonal expansion was found to be among the lowest, especially among CD8+ T cells. Low levels of normalized T-cell clonal expansion were also shown by some nonresponding patients. After ivuxolimab, expanded clones were on average more numerous among CD8+ T cells than among CD4+ T cells. Which antigens the clonally expanded peripheral T cells were specific for was not determined.

For sequencing of the TCRbeta CDR3 region, genomic DNA was extracted from the sorted cells. TCRbeta CDR3 regions were sequenced using the immunoSEQ Assay. Imported from immuneACCESS, the table was reduced by TCRdb to in-frame sequences with V and J called. These copies leave out some clones; in studies compared against another copy, an unresolved V gene accounts for under half, and the cause of the remainder is not known. The sample table records more than 45,000 clones; about 87% of these occur just once. The ten biggest clones cover around 3.2% of the sample. V and J are truncated by 1 base and 5 bases respectively, leaving an intervening sequence of 12 bases. From the germline V gene, CDR1 is SGHRS and CDR2 is YFSETQ. The CDR3 goes from the cysteine to the phenylalanine over 15 residues. Only the CDR3 region is kept as DNA, spanning 45 bases read in frame from base 1. Turning to this clone: Its antigen remains undetermined. The record has no base qualities; no much larger clone is one base away.

Patients with a history of autoimmune disease or receiving systemic immunosuppression were excluded from the trial. Peripheral blood for TCR sequencing was collected from all dose cohorts at baseline, on cycle 4 day 1, and on cycle 7 day 1. The samples were taken from a phase I, first-in-human, multicenter, open-label dose-escalation trial of ivuxolimab. Adults with locally advanced or metastatic melanoma, renal cell carcinoma, hepatocellular carcinoma or head and neck squamous cell carcinoma were enrolled in the trial. Before TCR sequencing, CD4+ T cells and CD8+ T cells from peripheral blood were sorted into separate populations.

The chain employs TRBV5-1 and TRBJ2-2, with TRBD2 tentatively as D gene (5 bases match). The sample was CD4+ or CD8+ T cells sorted from blood, taken in a trial of the OX40 agonist ivuxolimab. This TCR came from an adult with an advanced solid tumor such as melanoma, head and neck, liver or kidney cancer. The CDR3 loop reads CASSLNSERTGELFF. The DNA sequence is given as TGCGCCAGCAGCTTGAATAGCGAGCGGACCGGGGAGCTGTTTTTT.